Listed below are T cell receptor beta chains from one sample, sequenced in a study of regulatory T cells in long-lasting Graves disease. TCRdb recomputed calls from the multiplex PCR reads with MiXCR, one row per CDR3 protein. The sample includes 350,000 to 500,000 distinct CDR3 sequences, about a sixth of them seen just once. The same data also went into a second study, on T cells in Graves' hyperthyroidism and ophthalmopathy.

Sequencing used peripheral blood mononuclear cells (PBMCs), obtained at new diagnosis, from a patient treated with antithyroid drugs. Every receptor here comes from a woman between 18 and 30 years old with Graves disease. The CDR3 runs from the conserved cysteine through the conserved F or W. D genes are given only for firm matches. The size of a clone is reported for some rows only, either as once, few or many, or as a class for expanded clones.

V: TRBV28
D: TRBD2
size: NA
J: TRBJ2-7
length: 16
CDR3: CASSFGSGKFYNEQYF
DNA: TGTGCCAGCAGTTTTGGTAGCGGGAAGTTCTACAATGAGCAGTACTTC

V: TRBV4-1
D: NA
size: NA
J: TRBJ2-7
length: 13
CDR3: CASAGTPEDEQYF
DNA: TGCGCCAGCGCCGGCACCCCGGAAGACGAGCAGTACTTC

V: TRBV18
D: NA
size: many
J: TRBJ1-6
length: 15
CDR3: CASSSGGRYNSPLHF
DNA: TGTGCCAGCTCATCCGGGGGCCGCTATAATTCACCCCTCCACTTT

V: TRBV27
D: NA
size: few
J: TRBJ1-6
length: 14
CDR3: CASALAGMGSPLHF
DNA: TGTGCCAGCGCCCTAGCAGGGATGGGTTCACCCCTCCACTTT

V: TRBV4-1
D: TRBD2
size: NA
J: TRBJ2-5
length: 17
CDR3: CASSQDGTSGRAKTQYF
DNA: TGCGCCAGCAGCCAAGACGGGACTAGCGGGAGGGCGAAGACCCAGTACTTC

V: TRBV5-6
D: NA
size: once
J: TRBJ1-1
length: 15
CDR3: CASSLLARERTEAFF
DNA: TGTGCCAGCAGCTTGTTGGCGAGGGAGAGGACTGAAGCTTTCTTT

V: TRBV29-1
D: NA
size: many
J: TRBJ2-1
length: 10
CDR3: CSVLHNEQFF
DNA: TGCAGCGTTCTGCACAATGAGCAGTTCTTC

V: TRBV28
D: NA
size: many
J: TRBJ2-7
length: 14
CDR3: CASSSSRDNYEQYF
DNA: TGTGCCAGCAGTTCGTCTCGGGACAACTACGAGCAGTACTTC

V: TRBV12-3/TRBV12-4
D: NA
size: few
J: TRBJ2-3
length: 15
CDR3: CASSHISGGPDTQYF
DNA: TGTGCCAGCAGTCATATAAGCGGAGGACCAGATACGCAGTATTTT

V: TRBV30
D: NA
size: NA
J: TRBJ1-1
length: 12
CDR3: CAWISTRGEAFF
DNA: TGTGCCTGGATTAGTACGCGGGGTGAAGCTTTCTTT

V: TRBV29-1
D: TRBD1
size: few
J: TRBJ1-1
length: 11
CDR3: CSVGTGDEAFF
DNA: TGCAGCGTGGGGACAGGAGATGAAGCTTTCTTT

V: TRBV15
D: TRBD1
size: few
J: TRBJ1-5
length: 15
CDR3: CATRPDRVSNQPQHF
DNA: TGTGCCACCAGGCCTGACAGGGTTAGCAATCAGCCCCAGCATTTT

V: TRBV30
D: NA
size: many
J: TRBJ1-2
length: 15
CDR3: CAWSVSGGGRDGYTF
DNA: TGTGCCTGGAGTGTATCCGGGGGAGGTAGAGATGGCTACACCTTC

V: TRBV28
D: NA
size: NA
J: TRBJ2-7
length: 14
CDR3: CASSFGGPLYEQYF
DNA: TGTGCCAGCAGCTTTGGGGGACCCCTCTACGAGCAGTACTTC

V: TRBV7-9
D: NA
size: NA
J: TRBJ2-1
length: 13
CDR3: CASSPTGRSEQFF
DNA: TGTGCCAGCAGCCCCACAGGGAGATCTGAGCAGTTCTTC

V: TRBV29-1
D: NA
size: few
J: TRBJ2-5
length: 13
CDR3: CSVDCPEKETQYF
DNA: TGCAGCGTTGATTGTCCAGAAAAAGAGACCCAGTACTTC

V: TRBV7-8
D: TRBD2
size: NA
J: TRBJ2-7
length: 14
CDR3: CASSFRGTSYEQYF
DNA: TGTGCCAGCAGCTTTCGTGGGACTAGCTACGAGCAGTACTTC

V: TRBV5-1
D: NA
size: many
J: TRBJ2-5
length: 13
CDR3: CASSPPTQETQYF
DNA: TGTGCCAGCAGCCCCCCCACCCAAGAGACCCAGTACTTC

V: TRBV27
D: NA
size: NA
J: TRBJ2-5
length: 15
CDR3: CASSLLSGRQETQYF
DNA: TGTGCCAGCAGTTTATTGTCGGGAAGGCAAGAGACCCAGTACTTC

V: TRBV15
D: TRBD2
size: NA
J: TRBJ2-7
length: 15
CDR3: CATSVRLAGVGEQYF
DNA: TGTGCCACCAGCGTTCGACTAGCGGGAGTGGGAGAGCAGTACTTC

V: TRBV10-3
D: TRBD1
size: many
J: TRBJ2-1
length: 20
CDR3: CAISDPLGTGGEHSYNEQFF
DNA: TGTGCCATCAGTGATCCTCTGGGGACAGGGGGTGAACACTCCTACAATGAGCAGTTCTTC

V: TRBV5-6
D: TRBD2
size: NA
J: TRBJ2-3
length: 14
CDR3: CASHAPAGPDTQYF
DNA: TGTGCCAGCCACGCGCCAGCGGGGCCAGATACGCAGTATTTT

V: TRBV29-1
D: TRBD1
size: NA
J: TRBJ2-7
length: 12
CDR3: CSVVMGQGGQYF
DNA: TGCAGCGTTGTAATGGGACAGGGCGGGCAGTACTTC

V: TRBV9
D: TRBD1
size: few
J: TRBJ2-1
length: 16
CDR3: CASSAPTGTAYNEQFF
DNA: TGTGCCAGCAGCGCCCCAACCGGGACAGCTTACAATGAGCAGTTCTTC

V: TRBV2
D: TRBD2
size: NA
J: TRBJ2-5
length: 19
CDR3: CASGHPGTSGRFGQETQYF
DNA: TGTGCCAGCGGTCACCCGGGGACTAGCGGGAGGTTCGGCCAAGAGACCCAGTACTTC

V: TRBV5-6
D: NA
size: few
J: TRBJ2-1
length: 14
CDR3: CASSLSGTHNEQFF
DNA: TGTGCCAGCAGCTTGTCCGGGACCCACAATGAGCAGTTCTTC

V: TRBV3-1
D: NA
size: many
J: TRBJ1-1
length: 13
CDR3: CASGQDRRTEAFF
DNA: TGTGCCAGCGGCCAAGATCGCAGGACTGAAGCTTTCTTT

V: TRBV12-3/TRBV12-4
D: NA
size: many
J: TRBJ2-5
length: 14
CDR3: CASSLAIREVTQYF
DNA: TGTGCCAGCAGTTTAGCGATCAGGGAAGTGACCCAGTACTTC

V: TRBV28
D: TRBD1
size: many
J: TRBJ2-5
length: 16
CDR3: CASGPWAGGERETQYF
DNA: TGTGCCAGCGGCCCTTGGGCAGGGGGCGAGCGGGAGACCCAGTACTTC

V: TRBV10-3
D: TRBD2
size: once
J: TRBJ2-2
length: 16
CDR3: CAISNTFTSDTGELFF
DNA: TGTGCCATCAGCAATACCTTCACTAGCGATACCGGGGAGCTGTTTTTT

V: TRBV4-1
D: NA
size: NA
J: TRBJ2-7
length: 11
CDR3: CASSQDHEQYF
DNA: TGCGCCAGCAGCCAAGATCACGAGCAGTACTTC

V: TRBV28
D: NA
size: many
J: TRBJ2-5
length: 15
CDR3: CASSLPAGSQETQYF
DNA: TGTGCCAGCAGTTTACCAGCGGGTTCCCAAGAGACCCAGTACTTC

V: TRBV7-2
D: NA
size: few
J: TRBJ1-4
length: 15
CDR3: CASSPEAGNNEKLFF
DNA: TGTGCCAGCAGCCCCGAGGCAGGGAATAATGAAAAACTGTTTTTT

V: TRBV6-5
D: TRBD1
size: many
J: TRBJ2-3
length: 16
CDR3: CASSYSRDRLTDTQYF
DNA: TGTGCCAGCAGTTACTCCCGGGACAGGTTAACAGATACGCAGTATTTT

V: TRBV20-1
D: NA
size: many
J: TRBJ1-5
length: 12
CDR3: CSAGGEAQPQHF
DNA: TGCAGTGCTGGAGGGGAAGCCCAGCCCCAGCATTTT

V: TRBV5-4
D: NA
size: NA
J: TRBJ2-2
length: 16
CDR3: CASSLPPSANTGELFF
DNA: TGTGCCAGCAGCTTGCCTCCCAGCGCCAACACCGGGGAGCTGTTTTTT

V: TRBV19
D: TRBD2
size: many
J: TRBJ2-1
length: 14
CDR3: CASGRLANDNEQFF
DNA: TGTGCCAGCGGGAGGCTAGCGAACGACAATGAGCAGTTCTTC

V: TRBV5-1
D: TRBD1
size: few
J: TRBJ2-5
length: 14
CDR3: CASSWGQGQETQYF
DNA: TGCGCCAGCAGCTGGGGACAGGGCCAAGAGACCCAGTACTTC

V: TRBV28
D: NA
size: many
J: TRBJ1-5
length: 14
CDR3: CASKGHGANQPQHF
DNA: TGTGCCAGCAAGGGACACGGGGCCAATCAGCCCCAGCATTTT

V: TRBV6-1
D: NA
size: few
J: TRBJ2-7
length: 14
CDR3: CASVSPPQSYEQYF
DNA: TGTGCCAGCGTCAGCCCCCCCCAGAGTTACGAGCAGTACTTC

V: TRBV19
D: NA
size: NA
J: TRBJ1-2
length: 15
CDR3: CASSRPWDPIYGYTF
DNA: TGTGCCAGTAGTCGGCCCTGGGACCCGATCTATGGCTACACCTTC

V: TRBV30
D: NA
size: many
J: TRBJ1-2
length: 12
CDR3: CAWSVDTYGYTF
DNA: TGTGCCTGGAGTGTAGACACTTATGGCTACACCTTC

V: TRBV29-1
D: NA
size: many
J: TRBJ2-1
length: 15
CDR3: CSVANRVSSYNEQFF
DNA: TGCAGCGTCGCTAACAGGGTGAGCTCCTACAATGAGCAGTTCTTC

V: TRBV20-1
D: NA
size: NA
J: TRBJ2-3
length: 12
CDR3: CSASLGSDTQYF
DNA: TGCAGTGCTTCGCTGGGGTCAGATACGCAGTATTTT

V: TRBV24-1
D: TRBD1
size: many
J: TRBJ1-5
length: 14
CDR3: CATSSSGGGQPQHF
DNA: TGTGCCACCAGTAGCTCAGGGGGTGGCCAGCCCCAGCATTTT

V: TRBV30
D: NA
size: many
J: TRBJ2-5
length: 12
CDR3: CAWGGLTETQYF
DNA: TGTGCCTGGGGGGGACTGACGGAGACCCAGTACTTC